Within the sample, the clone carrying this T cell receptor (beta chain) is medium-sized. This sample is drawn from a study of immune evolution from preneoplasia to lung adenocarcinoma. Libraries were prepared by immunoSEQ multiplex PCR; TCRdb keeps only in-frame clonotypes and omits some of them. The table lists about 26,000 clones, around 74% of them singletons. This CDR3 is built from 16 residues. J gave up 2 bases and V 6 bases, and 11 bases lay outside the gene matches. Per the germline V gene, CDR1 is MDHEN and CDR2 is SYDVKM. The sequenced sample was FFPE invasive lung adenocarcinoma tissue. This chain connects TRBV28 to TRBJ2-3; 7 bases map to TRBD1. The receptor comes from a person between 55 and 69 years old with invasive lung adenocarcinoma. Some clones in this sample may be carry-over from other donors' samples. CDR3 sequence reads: CASRTHDREITDTQYF. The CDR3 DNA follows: TGTGCCAGCAGGACTCATGACAGGGAGATCACAGATACGCAGTATTTT.